This T cell receptor beta chain was identified in a study of CD8+ T cells in alopecia areata. Study information: Tofacitinib was taken orally by treated patients, and the dose was 5 to 10 mg twice daily.

Following RNA extraction, reverse transcription yielded cDNA that acted as the sequencing template. Measured with immunoSEQ multiplex PCR; TCRdb has only the in-frame clones, and not every one. Of hundreds of thousands of clones in the sample, 66% were seen once. This clone has only a few counts. No antigen is known for it. General study results and limits: Relative to mice, TCR sharing across patients was less clear, a difference possibly HLA-related.

Treatment of the sample: oral pan-JAK inhibitor, 5-10 mg twice daily. Alopecia areata patients provided lesional scalp punch biopsies and peripheral blood, both collected for the study. CD4+ and CD8+ T cells were sorted from PBMCs. In germline, CDR1 is SQVTM, CDR2 ANQGSEA. CDR3 size: 10 residues. Between the trimmed V and J ends, which lost 5 bases and 7 bases, there was a span of 5 bases. The chain joins TRBV29-1 to TRBJ1-4; D is ambiguous. The sample was CD4+ T cells sorted from blood, taken at week 44, from a patient treated with tofacitinib. This TCR was recovered from a human donor with alopecia areata. The CDR3 region has the DNA TGCAGCGTTCGTAGTGAAAAACTGTTTTTT. Its translation is CSVRSEKLFF.